The sequence of this TCR beta chain was determined in a study of monozygotic twins with inflammatory bowel disease (dated by TCRdb to the late 2010s). Background on the whole study: The full study comprised 28 monozygotic twin pairs: nine German pairs (four IBD-concordant, five IBD-discordant) and 19 IBD-discordant Danish pairs. The search for disease-associated traits relied mainly on comparing, within discordant pairs, IBD patients with their genetically identical healthy co-twins. Each individual had, on average, about 151 000 unique TCRalpha sequences and 181 000 unique TCRbeta sequences available for analysis. Study-wide conclusions, independent of this receptor: TCRbeta repertoire diversity, by inverse Simpson index, was decreased in IBD patients compared with their healthy co-twins. Fewer clonotypes were shared with other individuals by IBD patients than by healthy twins, most markedly in patients showing signs of disease activity. No difference in repertoire similarity was observed between concordant and discordant twins, possibly owing to limited statistical power. Differing immunosuppressive treatments among patients may have added background noise and inter-individual variability to the repertoires. The results gave no support for a single strong signal or clonotype linked to IBD. The analysis was unable to tell different T cell subtypes apart.

From each donor, a roughly 2.5 ml peripheral blood sample was collected into PAXgene tubes and stored at -80 degrees C. Without T cell sorting, total RNA was isolated from whole blood using the PAXgene blood miRNA kit on an automated QIAcube. Peripheral blood from monozygotic twin pairs concordant or discordant for inflammatory bowel disease was subjected to deep TCRalpha and TCRbeta repertoire profiling with unique molecular barcoding. Smoking habits were recorded for all twin pairs, and individuals were classified as current, former or never smokers. Library preparation employed 5' RACE. Preparation of each TCR library used approximately 3,200 ng of total RNA. For each sample, cDNA synthesis was carried out in eight separate reactions using SMARTScribe reverse transcriptase. During cDNA synthesis, template switching introduced unique molecular identifiers that contained a 6-nucleotide sample barcode. TCRalpha and TCRbeta cDNA was amplified by two nested PCRs of about 15 and 9 cycles, with bead purification after each PCR. Before amplification, the cDNA was both treated with uracil DNA-glycosylase and purified with the QIAquick PCR purification kit. The second PCR was the step at which Illumina TruSeq-compatible adapters and sample-specific barcodes were added. Library quality and concentration were assessed using TapeStation and Qubit, and about 5 ng of each library was pooled. The pooled libraries were sequenced with 2 x 100 bp reads and custom sequencing primers on an Illumina HiSeq2500 single-index Rapid Run. Regarding the original processing steps: MiGEC version 1.2.6 was used for UMI-based consensus assembly to correct PCR and sequencing errors. MiXCR version 2.1.1 was used for V(D)J alignment, clonotype assembly and CDR3 extraction. To normalise gene usage, clonotype sharing and MAIT/NKT TCR abundance, the top 1000, 10 000 and 20 000 clonotypes in each sample were analysed. Diversity was computed as the inverse Simpson index with the vegan R package after downsampling to 27 000 UMIs. Paired Mann-Whitney U tests on discordant twin pairs were used, with Benjamini-Hochberg multiple-testing correction. TCRdb reprocessed the reads and assigns one entry to each CDR3 protein sequence, leaving out DNA. TCRdb, not the original authors, processed these V and J calls. This sample's clone table shows over 130,000 distinct CDR3 sequences. The leading ten clones occupy 2% to 3% of the sample.

Via the germline V gene, CDR1 is SGHTA and CDR2 FQGNSA. Reading from cysteine to phenylalanine, the CDR3 counts 14 amino acids. Only the protein is on record. To note about this clonotype: This receptor's antigen is unknown.

This TCR was recovered from a human donor with ulcerative colitis or Crohn's disease, or a healthy co-twin of an affected twin (not recorded which). The specimen sequenced was blood. The sequence joins TRBV7-2 to TRBJ2-4; absent DNA, TCRdb's TRBD1 call cannot be checked. The CDR3 protein sequence reads: CASSKGQGANIQYF.